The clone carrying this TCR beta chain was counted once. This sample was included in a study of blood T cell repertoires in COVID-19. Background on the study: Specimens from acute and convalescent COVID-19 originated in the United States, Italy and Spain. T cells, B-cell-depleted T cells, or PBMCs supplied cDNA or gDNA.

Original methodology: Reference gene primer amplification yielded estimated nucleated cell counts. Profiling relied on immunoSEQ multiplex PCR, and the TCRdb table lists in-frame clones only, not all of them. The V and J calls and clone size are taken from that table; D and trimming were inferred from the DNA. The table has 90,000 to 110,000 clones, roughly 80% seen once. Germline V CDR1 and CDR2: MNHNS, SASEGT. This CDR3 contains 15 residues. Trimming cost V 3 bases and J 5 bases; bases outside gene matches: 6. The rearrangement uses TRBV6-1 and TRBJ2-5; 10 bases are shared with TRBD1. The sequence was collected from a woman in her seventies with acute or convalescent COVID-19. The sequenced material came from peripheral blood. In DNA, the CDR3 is TGTGCCAGCAGTGATGGGGGACAGGGGAGGGAGACCCAGTACTTC. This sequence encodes CASSDGGQGRETQYF.